The entry below describes one T cell receptor beta chain. Its target is unknown. Different DNA sequences within this sample yield the same CDR3. This specimen belongs to a study of cytomegalovirus exposure and HLA in healthy donors. The study, taken as a whole, reports: A link between a missense DCLRE1C variant and TCR beta V- and J-gene trimming emerged from a later analysis. There were several of the most significant clusters that appeared linked to common viral pathogens in a later analysis.

13 Jbeta primers and 60 Vbeta primers were used for the PCR. TCRdb keeps only in-frame clones here, not all; method: immunoSEQ multiplex PCR. The sample has 130,000 or so clones, roughly 70% seen once. Germline V gene data show CDR1 as SGDLS and CDR2 as YYNGEE. With 2 bases removed from V and 5 bases from J, the gap between germline ends came to 13 bases. This CDR3 is 15 amino acids long. Input material: PBMCs. The chain combines TRBV9 with TRBJ2-2; D may be TRBD2 (6 bases). The clonotype was recovered from a woman aged 40 to 49 in good health and CMV-seropositive. The CDR3 region is CASSVGGTVTGELFF. Written as DNA, the CDR3 is TGTGCCAGCAGCGTCGGGGGAACTGTAACCGGGGAGCTGTTTTTT. Filled out from reference TRBV9 and TRBJ2-2, the complete variable domain reads DSGVTQTPKHLITATGQRVTLRCSPRSGDLSVYWYQQSLDQGLQFLIQYYNGEERAKGNILERFSAQQFPDLHSELNLSSLELGDSALYFCASSVGGTVTGELFFGEGSRLTVL.